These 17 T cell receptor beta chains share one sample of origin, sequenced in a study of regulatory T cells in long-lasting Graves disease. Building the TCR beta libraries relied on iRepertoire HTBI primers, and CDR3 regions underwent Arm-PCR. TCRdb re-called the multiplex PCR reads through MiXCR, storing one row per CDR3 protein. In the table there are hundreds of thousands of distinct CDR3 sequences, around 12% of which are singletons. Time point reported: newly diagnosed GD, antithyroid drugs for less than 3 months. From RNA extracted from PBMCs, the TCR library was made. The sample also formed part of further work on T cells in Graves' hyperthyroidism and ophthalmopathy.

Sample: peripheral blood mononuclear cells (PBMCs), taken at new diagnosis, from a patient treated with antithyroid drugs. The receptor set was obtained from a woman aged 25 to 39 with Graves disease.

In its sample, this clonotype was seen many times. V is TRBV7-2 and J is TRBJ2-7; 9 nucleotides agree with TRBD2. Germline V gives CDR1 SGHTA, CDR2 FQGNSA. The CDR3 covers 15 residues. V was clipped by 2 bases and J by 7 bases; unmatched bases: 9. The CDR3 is CASSLNALTSGEQYF. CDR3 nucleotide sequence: TGTGCCAGCAGCTTAAACGCTTTGACTAGCGGAGAGCAGTACTTC.

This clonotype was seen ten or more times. CDR3: CASSLVAGSYEQYF. The CDR3 nucleotides are TGTGCCAGCAGCTTAGTTGCAGGCTCCTACGAGCAGTACTTC. J is TRBJ2-7 and V is TRBV11-3; no definite D call. V was shortened by 1 base and J by 0 bases, with 7 bases between the two germline ends. The CDR3 has 14 residues. Germline V gene lookup returns CDR1 SGHNT and CDR2 YENEEA. Complete variable domain (other parts from reference TRBV11-3 and TRBJ2-7): EAGVVQSPRYKIIEKKQPVAFWCNPISGHNTLYWYLQNLGQGPELLIRYENEEAVDDSQLPKDRFSAERLKGVDSTLKIQPAELGDSAVYLCASSLVAGSYEQYFGPGTRLTVT.

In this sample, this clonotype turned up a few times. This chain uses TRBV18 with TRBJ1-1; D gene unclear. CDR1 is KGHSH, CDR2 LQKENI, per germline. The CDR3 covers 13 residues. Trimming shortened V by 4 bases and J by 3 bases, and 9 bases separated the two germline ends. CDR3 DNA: TGTGCCAGCTCACAGATCCCCTACACTGAAGCTTTCTTT. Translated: CASSQIPYTEAFF.

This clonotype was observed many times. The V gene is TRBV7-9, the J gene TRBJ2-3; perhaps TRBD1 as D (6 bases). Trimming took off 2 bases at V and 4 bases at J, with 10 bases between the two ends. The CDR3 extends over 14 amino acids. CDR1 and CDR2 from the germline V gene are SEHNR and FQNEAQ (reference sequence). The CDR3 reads CASSLKGQSDTQYF. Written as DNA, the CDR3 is TGTGCCAGCAGCTTAAAGGGACAATCAGATACGCAGTATTTT.

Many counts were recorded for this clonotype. The CDR3 bases are TGTGCCAGCAGTTTATCTAGCGGGAGTTTCTTAAATACGCAGTATTTT. It yields the protein CASSLSSGSFLNTQYF. The V and J genes are TRBV27 and TRBJ2-3; 9 positions agree with TRBD2. Trimming removed 0 bases from V and 7 bases from J; junction bases left unmatched: 8. CDR1 is MNHEY, CDR2 SMNVEV, per germline (reference sequence). The CDR3 runs 16 residues.

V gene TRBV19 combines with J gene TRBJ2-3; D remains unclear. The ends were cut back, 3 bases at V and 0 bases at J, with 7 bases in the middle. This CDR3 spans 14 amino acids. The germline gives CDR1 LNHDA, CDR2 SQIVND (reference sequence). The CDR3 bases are TGTGCCAGTAGTATTTACGGAAGCACAGATACGCAGTATTTT. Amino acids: CASSIYGSTDTQYF.

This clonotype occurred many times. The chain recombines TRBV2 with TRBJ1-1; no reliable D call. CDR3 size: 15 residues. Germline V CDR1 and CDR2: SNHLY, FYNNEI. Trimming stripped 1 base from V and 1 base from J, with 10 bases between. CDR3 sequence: CASSEEVWTNTEAFF. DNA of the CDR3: TGTGCCAGCAGTGAAGAGGTTTGGACGAACACTGAAGCTTTCTTT.

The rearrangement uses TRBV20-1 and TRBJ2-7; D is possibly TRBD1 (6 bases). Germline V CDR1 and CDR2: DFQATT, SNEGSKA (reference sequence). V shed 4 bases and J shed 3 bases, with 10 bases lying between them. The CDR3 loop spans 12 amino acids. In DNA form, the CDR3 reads TGCAGTGCTACGGGACAAATCTACGAGCAGTACTTC. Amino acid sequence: CSATGQIYEQYF.

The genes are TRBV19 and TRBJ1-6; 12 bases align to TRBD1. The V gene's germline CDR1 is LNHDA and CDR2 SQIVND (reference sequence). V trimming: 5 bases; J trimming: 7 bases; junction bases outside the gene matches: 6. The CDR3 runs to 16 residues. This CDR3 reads CASSRGTGGVNSPLHF. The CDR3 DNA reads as TGTGCCAGTAGTCGAGGGACAGGGGGCGTCAATTCACCCCTCCACTTT.

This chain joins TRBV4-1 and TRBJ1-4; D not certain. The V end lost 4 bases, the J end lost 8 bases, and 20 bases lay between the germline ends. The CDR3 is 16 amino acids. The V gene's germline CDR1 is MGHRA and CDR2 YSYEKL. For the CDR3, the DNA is TGCGCCAGCAGCCCCCCGTCGGTAGGGTCGGGGGAAAAACTGTTTTTT. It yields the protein CASSPPSVGSGEKLFF.

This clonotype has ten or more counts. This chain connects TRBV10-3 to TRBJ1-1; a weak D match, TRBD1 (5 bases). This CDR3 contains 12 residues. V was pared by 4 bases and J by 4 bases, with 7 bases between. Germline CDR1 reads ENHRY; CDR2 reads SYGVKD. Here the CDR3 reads CAISARGTEAFF. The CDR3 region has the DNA TGTGCCATCAGTGCTAGGGGCACTGAAGCTTTCTTT.

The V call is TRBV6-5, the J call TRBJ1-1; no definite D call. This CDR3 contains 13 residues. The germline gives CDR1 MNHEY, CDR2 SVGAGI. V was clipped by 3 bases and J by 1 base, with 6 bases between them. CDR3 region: CASSYIANTEAFF. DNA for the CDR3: TGTGCCAGCAGTTATATAGCGAACACTGAAGCTTTCTTT.

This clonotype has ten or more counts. The CDR3 nucleotides read TGTGCCAGCAGCCGGGGTGGCCAAGGCTACGAGCAGTACTTC. This codes for CASSRGGQGYEQYF. The genes are TRBV7-2 and TRBJ2-7, with D possibly TRBD2 on 5 matching bases. The CDR3 is 14 amino acids. Germline CDR1 reads SGHTA; CDR2 reads FQGNSA. Trimming took 5 bases from V and 3 from J, leaving 14 bases between them.

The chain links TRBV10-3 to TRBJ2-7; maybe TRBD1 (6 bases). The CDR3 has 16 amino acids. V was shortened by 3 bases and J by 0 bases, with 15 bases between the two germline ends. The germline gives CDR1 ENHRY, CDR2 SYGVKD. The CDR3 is CAISDPAQGTSYEQYF. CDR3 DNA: TGTGCCATCAGTGACCCGGCGCAGGGGACCTCCTACGAGCAGTACTTC.

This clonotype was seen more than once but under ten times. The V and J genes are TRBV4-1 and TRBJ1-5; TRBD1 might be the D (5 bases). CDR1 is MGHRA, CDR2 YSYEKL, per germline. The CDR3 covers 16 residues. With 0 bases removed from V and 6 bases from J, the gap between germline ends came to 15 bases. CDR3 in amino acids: CASSQEAGRVFQPQHF. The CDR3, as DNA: TGCGCCAGCAGCCAAGAAGCGGGCAGGGTCTTTCAGCCCCAGCATTTT.

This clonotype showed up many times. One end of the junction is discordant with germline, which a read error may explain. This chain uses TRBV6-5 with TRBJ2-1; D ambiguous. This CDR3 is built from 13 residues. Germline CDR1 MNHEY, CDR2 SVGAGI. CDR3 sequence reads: CASSYTSHNEQFF. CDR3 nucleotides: TGTGCCAGCAGTTACACCTCCCACAATGAGCAGTTCTTC.

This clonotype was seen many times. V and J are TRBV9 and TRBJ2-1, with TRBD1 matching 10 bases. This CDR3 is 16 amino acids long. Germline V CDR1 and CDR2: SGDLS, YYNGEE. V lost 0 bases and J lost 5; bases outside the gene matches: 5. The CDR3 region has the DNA TGTGCCAGCAGCGTAGAATGGACAGGGGGGAACAATGAGCAGTTCTTC. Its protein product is CASSVEWTGGNNEQFF.